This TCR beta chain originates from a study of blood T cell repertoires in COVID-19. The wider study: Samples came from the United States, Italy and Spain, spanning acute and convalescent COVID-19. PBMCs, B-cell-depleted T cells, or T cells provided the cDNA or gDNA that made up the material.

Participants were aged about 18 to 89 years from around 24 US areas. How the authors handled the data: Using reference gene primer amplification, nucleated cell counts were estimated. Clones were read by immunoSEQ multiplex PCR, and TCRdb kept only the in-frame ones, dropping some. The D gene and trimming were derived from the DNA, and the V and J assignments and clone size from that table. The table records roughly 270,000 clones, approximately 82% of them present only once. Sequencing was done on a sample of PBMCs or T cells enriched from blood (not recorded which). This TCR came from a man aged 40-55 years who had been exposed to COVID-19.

CDR3 protein: CASHRGSGTEAFF. DNA of the CDR3: TGTGCCAGCCATCGGGGGTCGGGAACTGAAGCTTTCTTT. The chain combines TRBV6-5 with TRBJ1-1; perhaps TRBD1 as D (5 bases). The CDR3 has 13 residues. The germline V gene encodes CDR1 MNHEY and CDR2 SVGAGI. The V and J ends lost 8 bases and 5 bases respectively, with 15 bases between them.